Listed here are 20 T cell receptor beta chains from one sample, sequenced in a study of radiation and T cells in renal cell carcinoma. Measured with immunoSEQ multiplex PCR; TCRdb has only the in-frame clones, and not every one. The sample lists 150,000 to 180,000 clones; about 87% were seen once. The time point denotes: blood 2 weeks post-SBRT. Treatment here: 15 Gy SBRT to primary tumor, nephrectomy 4 weeks later. The material sequenced was blood, taken from a patient whose treatment included radiotherapy and nephrectomy. The origin of the receptors is a woman between 45 and 60 years old with renal cell carcinoma.

The V gene is TRBV4-1, the J gene TRBJ1-4; tentative D call: TRBD1 (5 bases). This CDR3 contains 18 residues. Trimming removed 0 bases at V and 0 bases at J, with 14 bases between. CDR1 is MGHRA, CDR2 YSYEKL, per germline. CDR3 region: CASSQDLRQIATNEKLFF. For the CDR3, the DNA is TGCGCCAGCAGCCAAGATTTAAGACAGATTGCAACTAATGAAAAACTGTTTTTT.

This sequence joins TRBV7-2 and TRBJ1-1; D perhaps matches TRBD1 (6 bases). Germline CDR1 reads SGHTA; CDR2 reads FQGNSA. The CDR3 has 16 amino acids. V was cut by 5 bases and J by 0 bases, with 16 bases left in between. The CDR3 here is CASSPSGTFLNTEAFF. As DNA, the CDR3 is TGTGCCAGCAGCCCTTCCGGGACATTCCTGAACACTGAAGCTTTCTTT. The full variable domain, with the rest looked up from reference TRBV7-2 and TRBJ1-1, is GAGVSQSPSNKVTEKGKDVELRCDPISGHTALYWYRQSLGQGLEFLIYFQGNSAPDKSGLPSDRFSAERTGGSVSTLTIQRTQQEDSAVYLCASSPSGTFLNTEAFFGQGTRLTVV.

The chain is built from TRBV2 and TRBJ2-7; 10 bases agree with TRBD2. The ends lost 4 bases at V and 0 bases at J; junction bases unmatched: 6. Germline V CDR1 and CDR2: SNHLY, FYNNEI. This CDR3 has 16 amino acids. Written as DNA, the CDR3 is TGTGCCAGCAGTGCAGGACTAGCGGAGAGCTCCTACGAGCAGTACTTC. Translated: CASSAGLAESSYEQYF.

This chain links TRBV6-1 with TRBJ1-1; no firm D call. Trimming removed 4 bases at V and 4 bases at J, with 10 bases between. Germline V CDR1 and CDR2: MNHNS, SASEGT. This CDR3 comprises 13 residues. CDR3 amino acids: CASSATQATEAFF. Written as DNA, the CDR3 is TGTGCCAGCAGTGCGACTCAGGCCACTGAAGCTTTCTTT.

As regards this clone: An end of the junction differs from the germline gene, which may be a read error. The chain uses TRBV2 and TRBJ2-7, with 12 bases that match TRBD1. Germline V gives CDR1 SNHLY, CDR2 FYNNEI. This CDR3 comprises 14 residues. The CDR3 protein is CASNTGQGAREPNF. The CDR3 nucleotides read TGTGCCAGCAATACGGGACAGGGGGCGCGGGAGCCCAACTTC.

The V gene is TRBV29-1, the J gene TRBJ2-7; possibly TRBD1 for D (6 bases). The germline CDR1 and CDR2 sequences are SQVTM and ANQGSEA. Trimming removed 5 bases at V and 4 bases at J, with 15 bases between. The CDR3 extends over 13 amino acids. In DNA, the CDR3 is TGCAGCGTTTCCGGGACAAACTCTTACGAGCAGTACTTC. Its protein product is CSVSGTNSYEQYF.

The chain combines TRBV5-6 with TRBJ1-1; no definite D call. The germline V and J ends were trimmed by 1 base and 1 base, with 5 bases remaining between them. CDR1 is SGHDT and CDR2 is YYEEEE in the germline V gene. This CDR3 has 13 amino acids. CDR3 DNA: TGTGCCAGCAGCTTGTGGGAGAACACTGAAGCTTTCTTT. This codes for CASSLWENTEAFF.

This clone was observed a handful of times. V is TRBV14 and J is TRBJ1-1; D unclear. The CDR3 is 11 residues long. V gave up 2 bases and J gave up 7 bases, with 5 bases separating them. The germline CDR1 and CDR2 sequences are SGHDN and FVKESK. CDR3 sequence: CASSQKHEAFF. As DNA, the CDR3 is TGTGCCAGCAGCCAAAAGCATGAAGCTTTCTTT.

This chain joins TRBV4-3 and TRBJ2-2, with a possible D match to TRBD1 (5 bases). The germline V gene encodes CDR1 LGHNA and CDR2 YSLEER. Trimming pared 5 bases from V and 3 bases from J, leaving 16 bases between. The length of the CDR3 is 16 residues. CDR3: CASSAVSSGYTGELFF. The CDR3 DNA is TGCGCCAGCAGCGCTGTCTCGTCAGGGTACACCGGGGAGCTGTTTTTT.

The chain combines TRBV7-2 with TRBJ2-5; D assignment may be TRBD1 or TRBD2 (5 bases each). The CDR3 runs to 13 residues. Germline assignment: CDR1 SGHTA and CDR2 FQGNSA. Trimming took off 8 bases at V and 5 bases at J, with 15 bases between the two ends. The CDR3 coding sequence is TGTGCCAGCGCCTGGTCCTGGGGGGAGACCCAGTACTTC. It yields the protein CASAWSWGETQYF.

This sequence joins TRBV6-5 and TRBJ1-1; D gene uncertain. Between the trimmed V and J ends, which lost 2 bases and 2 bases, there was a span of 6 bases. CDR1 and CDR2 from the germline V gene are MNHEY and SVGAGI. The length of the CDR3 is 13 residues. The CDR3 loop reads CASSYRANTEAFF. CDR3 nucleotides: TGTGCCAGCAGTTACCGAGCCAACACTGAAGCTTTCTTT.

The gene calls are TRBV30 and TRBJ2-1; 8 nucleotides agree with TRBD2. The germline V gene has CDR1 GTSNPN and CDR2 SVGIG (reference sequence). The V and J ends lost 7 bases and 6 bases, in that order; junction bases with no gene match: 5. The CDR3 runs to 12 residues. The CDR3 sequence: CAYLGLGNEQFF. CDR3 DNA sequence: TGTGCCTATCTGGGACTAGGCAATGAGCAGTTCTTC.

This clone came up once. The chain employs TRBV7-9 and TRBJ2-3; D ambiguous. CDR1 and CDR2 (germline): SEHNR, FQNEAQ (reference sequence). This CDR3 region has 14 residues. V gave up 4 bases and J gave up 4 bases, with 12 bases separating them. The chain's CDR3 is CASSSSMGSDTQYF. Here the CDR3 DNA reads TGTGCCAGCAGCTCCTCTATGGGGTCAGATACGCAGTATTTT.

The chain combines TRBV14 with TRBJ1-1, with no clear D. The germline V gene encodes CDR1 SGHDN and CDR2 FVKESK. The CDR3 consists of 16 residues. The V end lost 4 bases, the J end lost 0 bases, and 15 bases lay between the germline ends. As DNA, the CDR3 is TGTGCCAGCAGCCCTGGTGTGTGGGCCCTGAACACTGAAGCTTTCTTT. Translation: CASSPGVWALNTEAFF.

V gene TRBV7-9 combines with J gene TRBJ1-3; the D is unclear. Trimming took off 1 base at V and 8 bases at J, with 6 bases between the two ends. Germline CDR1 is SEHNR and CDR2 is FQNEAQ (reference sequence). CDR3 length: 12 amino acids. The CDR3 here is CASSLEVYTIYF. The CDR3 DNA reads as TGTGCCAGCAGCTTAGAAGTGTACACCATATATTTT.

The chain carries TRBV14 and TRBJ2-6; no reliable D call. Germline V gene sequence: CDR1 SGHDN, CDR2 FVKESK. The CDR3 is 17 amino acids. Trimming left V 0 bases short and J 2 bases short, with 11 bases between. The CDR3: CASSQDLVGAGANVLTF. Written as DNA, the CDR3 is TGTGCCAGCAGCCAAGATCTTGTGGGTGCTGGGGCCAACGTCCTGACTTTC.

The chain carries TRBV6-5 and TRBJ1-2; D remains ambiguous. In germline, CDR1 is MNHEY, CDR2 SVGAGI. The germline V and J ends were trimmed by 0 bases and 4 bases, with 6 bases remaining between them. The CDR3 contains 13 residues. CDR3: CASSYSAGYGYTF. In nucleotides, the CDR3 is TGTGCCAGCAGTTACTCGGCAGGCTATGGCTACACCTTC.

The chain combines TRBV19 with TRBJ1-2; D is unclear. With 5 bases removed from V and 0 bases from J, the gap between germline ends came to 19 bases. CDR1 is LNHDA and CDR2 is SQIVND in the germline V gene (reference sequence). The CDR3 has 17 amino acids. In DNA form, the CDR3 reads TGTGCCAGTAGTCCTCTTCCCGGCCGGGCAGCTAACTATGGCTACACCTTC. Translated: CASSPLPGRAANYGYTF. The complete variable domain, with remaining parts taken from reference TRBV19 and TRBJ1-2, reads DGGITQSPKYLFRKEGQNVTLSCEQNLNHDAMYWYRQDPGQGLRLIYYSQIVNDFQKGDIAEGYSVSREKKESFPLTVTSAQKNPTAFYLCASSPLPGRAANYGYTFGSGTRLTVV.

This clone was observed a single time. The chain combines TRBV29-1 with TRBJ1-1, with D unclear. The CDR3 contains 14 residues. Between the trimmed V and J ends, which lost 4 bases and 0 bases, there was a span of 12 bases. Per germline, CDR1 SQVTM and CDR2 ANQGSEA. CDR3 amino acids: CSVAPAGLNTEAFF. CDR3 bases: TGCAGCGTTGCCCCGGCGGGATTGAACACTGAAGCTTTCTTT.

The J gene is TRBJ1-4, the V gene TRBV6-5; D gene unclear. V lost 5 bases to trimming and J lost 6 bases, with 13 bases between them. This CDR3 spans 14 amino acids. Germline CDR1 MNHEY, CDR2 SVGAGI. Here the CDR3 reads CASSNSGPDEKLFF. The CDR3 DNA reads TGTGCCAGCAGTAACAGCGGACCTGATGAAAAACTGTTTTTT.